The 32 T cell receptor beta chains below were found in one sample sequenced in a study of blood T cell repertoires in COVID-19 (dated by TCRdb to 2020 to 2022). Library preparation employed the immunoSEQ multiplex PCR assay. Sourced from immuneACCESS, this table was stored by TCRdb with only in-frame sequences that have V and J called. A share of the clones is absent; for the studies checked, an unresolved V gene accounts for under half, and the remainder has no known explanation. Across this sample there are under 75,000 clones, with around 70% seen only once. Together, the top ten hold roughly 18% of the sample. Sequenced: peripheral blood. These TCRs come from a woman aged 50 to 60 with active or convalescent COVID-19.

The J gene is TRBJ2-2, the V gene TRBV6-5; tentatively, D is TRBD1 (6 bases). V was cut by 1 base and J by 5 bases, with 8 bases left in between. Germline loops: CDR1 MNHEY, CDR2 SVGAGI. The length of the CDR3 is 14 residues. CDR3: CASSYFGQTGELFF. The CDR3 DNA sequence: TGTGCCAGCAGTTACTTCGGACAGACCGGGGAGCTGTTTTTT.

The chain joins TRBV27 to TRBJ1-1; 7 bases are a match to TRBD1. The ends lost 1 base at V and 1 base at J; junction bases unmatched: 3. Germline V gene sequence: CDR1 MNHEY, CDR2 SMNVEV (reference sequence). The CDR3 runs to 15 residues. CDR3 amino acids: CASSLWSGGNTEAFF. The DNA of the CDR3 is TGTGCCAGCAGTTTATGGTCAGGGGGGAACACTGAAGCTTTCTTT.

V is TRBV7-6 and J is TRBJ2-2; 8 bases agree with TRBD2. The junction had 3 bases not matched to a gene; V was cut back by 4 bases and J by 2 bases. Germline assignment: CDR1 SGHVS and CDR2 FNYEAQ. The CDR3 consists of 15 residues. The CDR3 here is CASSWGLVNTGELFF. The CDR3, as DNA: TGTGCCAGCAGCTGGGGACTAGTAAACACCGGGGAGCTGTTTTTT.

This rearrangement joins TRBV7-2 to TRBJ2-3; TRBD2 matches at 8 bases. The V segment lost 1 base and the J segment 3 bases; nucleotides outside the gene matches: 3. This CDR3 spans 15 amino acids. CDR1 SGHTA and CDR2 FQGNSA come from the germline V gene. The CDR3 DNA is TGTGCCAGCAGCTTAGACAGCGGGAGAACAGATACGCAGTATTTT. This gives the protein CASSLDSGRTDTQYF.

The chain uses TRBV29-1 and TRBJ2-5; D gene ambiguous. The germline V gene has CDR1 SQVTM and CDR2 ANQGSEA. The CDR3 consists of 14 residues. V was pared by 3 bases and J by 7 bases, with 18 bases between. The CDR3 region is CSVETSTYSGTQYF. The CDR3 nucleotides read TGCAGCGTTGAGACGAGCACTTATTCAGGGACCCAGTACTTC. Looking up the rest from reference TRBV29-1 and TRBJ2-5 gives the full variable domain: SAVISQKPSRDICQRGTSLTIQCQVDSQVTMMFWYRQQPGQSLTLIATANQGSEATYESGFVIDKFPISRPNLTFSTLTVSNMSPEDSSIYLCSVETSTYSGTQYFGPGTRLLVL.

The chain combines TRBV7-6 with TRBJ2-3; D may be TRBD1 (6 bases). Germline V gene lookup returns CDR1 SGHVS and CDR2 FNYEAQ. The CDR3 runs to 14 residues. V lost 2 bases and J lost 4, with 10 bases in between. CDR3 in DNA: TGTGCCAGCAGCTTACCCCAGGGGCCAGATACGCAGTATTTT. Its translation: CASSLPQGPDTQYF.

This clone was counted a single time. This chain uses TRBV5-1 with TRBJ1-2, with 12 nucleotides matching TRBD1. V shed 2 bases, J shed 4 bases, and the junction held 12 bases outside the gene matches. The CDR3 sequence is 18 residues long. The V gene's germline CDR1 is SGHRS and CDR2 YFSETQ. In DNA, the CDR3 is TGCGCCAGCAGCTTATTCACCGGGACAGGGGGCCGGGGCTATGGCTACACCTTC. It is translated as CASSLFTGTGGRGYGYTF.

The rearrangement joins TRBV28 to TRBJ2-5; 14 bases map to TRBD2. The CDR3 has 14 residues. With 9 bases clipped from V and 5 bases from J, the junction kept 5 bases outside the gene matches. Germline-derived CDR1 and CDR2 are MDHEN and SYDVKM. Here the CDR3 reads CASSGTSGSETQYF. The CDR3 DNA is TGTGCCAGTTCGGGGACTAGCGGGAGCGAGACCCAGTACTTC.

The chain carries TRBV6-6 and TRBJ2-5; 9 nucleotides agree with TRBD1. Germline CDR1 reads MNHNY; CDR2 reads SVGAGI (reference sequence). The CDR3 is 14 amino acids. The trim removed 0 bases at V and 5 bases at J, leaving 1 base unmatched. CDR3 sequence reads: CASSYSGQGETQYF. CDR3 DNA: TGTGCCAGCAGTTACTCGGGACAGGGCGAGACCCAGTACTTC.

The rearrangement uses TRBV27 and TRBJ2-7, with D uncertain. Germline CDR1 and CDR2: MNHEY and SMNVEV (reference sequence). This CDR3 is 14 amino acids long. The ends were cut back, 2 bases at V and 3 bases at J, with 11 bases in the middle. The CDR3 reads CASSLAGLIYEQYF. The CDR3 coding sequence is TGTGCCAGCAGTTTAGCAGGCCTGATCTACGAGCAGTACTTC.

This chain uses TRBV6-5 with TRBJ2-1, with 10 bases fitting TRBD2. CDR1 MNHEY and CDR2 SVGAGI come from the germline V gene. There are 13 residues in the CDR3. V lost 6 bases and J lost 7; bases outside the gene matches: 3. CDR3 in DNA: TGTGCCAGCAGGACTAGCGGGTATAATGAGCAGTTCTTC. Residues: CASRTSGYNEQFF.

The chain joins TRBV13 to TRBJ2-3; TRBD2 is a possible D gene (5 bases). CDR1 and CDR2 (germline): PRHDT, FYEKMQ (reference sequence). The CDR3 runs 16 residues. V was cut by 5 bases and J by 4 bases, with 19 bases left in between. CDR3 residues: CASSVHRTVTADTQYF. CDR3 in DNA: TGTGCCAGCAGCGTACATAGGACTGTAACAGCAGATACGCAGTATTTT.

V usage is TRBV11-2 and J usage is TRBJ1-4; D gene ambiguous. Germline values: CDR1 SGHAT, CDR2 FQNNGV. The CDR3 totals 14 residues. Trimming shortened V by 3 bases and J by 2 bases, and 7 bases separated the two germline ends. As DNA, the CDR3 is TGTGCCAGCAGCTTCCCGGGGACTAATGAAAAACTGTTTTTT. Protein product: CASSFPGTNEKLFF.

The sample holds one count of this clone. The chain has TRBV29-1 and TRBJ2-7; tentatively, D is TRBD1 (5 bases). CDR3 length: 13 residues. Germline V gene lookup returns CDR1 SQVTM and CDR2 ANQGSEA. Trimming pared 7 bases from V and 4 bases from J, leaving 17 bases between. Written as DNA, the CDR3 is TGCAGCGCCGGCGAGGACATCCTTTACGAGCAGTACTTC. Translated: CSAGEDILYEQYF.

In its sample, this clone was seen once. The genes are TRBV5-1 and TRBJ2-7; D not resolved. The CDR3 totals 16 residues. Trimming took off 4 bases at V and 0 bases at J, with 17 bases between the two ends. From germline, CDR1 is SGHRS and CDR2 YFSETQ. The CDR3 loop reads CASSLQLRTSSYEQYF. CDR3 nucleotide sequence: TGCGCCAGCAGCCTACAACTAAGAACAAGCTCCTACGAGCAGTACTTC. Supplemented by reference TRBV5-1 and TRBJ2-7, the full variable domain reads KAGVTQTPRYLIKTRGQQVTLSCSPISGHRSVSWYQQTPGQGLQFLFEYFSETQRNKGNFPGRFSGRQFSNSRSEMNVSTLELGDSALYLCASSLQLRTSSYEQYFGPGTRLTVT.

CDR3 sequence: CASSLLVTGQGYNEQFF. The DNA for the CDR3 is TGCGCCAGCAGCTTATTAGTGACGGGACAGGGGTACAATGAGCAGTTCTTC. The chain carries TRBV5-1 and TRBJ2-1; TRBD1 aligns across 10 bases. Germline CDR1 SGHRS, CDR2 YFSETQ. The CDR3 has 17 amino acids. Trimming at V came to 2 bases and at J to 4 bases, leaving 9 bases not matched to a gene.

The V call is TRBV29-1, the J call TRBJ2-3; tentative D call: TRBD2 (6 bases). Germline values: CDR1 SQVTM, CDR2 ANQGSEA. This CDR3 spans 13 amino acids. Trimming stripped 4 bases from V and 0 bases from J, with 8 bases between. CDR3 sequence: CSVVRESTDTQYF. CDR3 DNA sequence: TGCAGCGTTGTCCGGGAGAGCACAGATACGCAGTATTTT.

As concerns this clone: The sample holds other DNA sequences that translate to the same CDR3. The chain is built from TRBV7-9 and TRBJ2-5; 8 bases align to TRBD2. The trim removed 3 bases at V and 1 base at J, leaving 4 bases unmatched. Per the germline V gene, CDR1 is SEHNR and CDR2 is FQNEAQ (reference sequence). The CDR3 covers 15 residues. CDR3: CASSLSSGPQETQYF. The CDR3 DNA reads TGTGCCAGCAGCTTGTCTAGCGGGCCCCAAGAGACCCAGTACTTC. Combining the CDR3 with reference TRBV7-9 and TRBJ2-5 gives the whole variable domain DTGVSQNPRHKITKRGQNVTFRCDPISEHNRLYWYRQTLGQGPEFLTYFQNEAQLEKSRLLSDRFSAERPKGSFSTLEIQRTEQGDSAMYLCASSLSSGPQETQYFGPGTRLLVL.

The chain recombines TRBV29-1 with TRBJ1-1, with TRBD1 as a possible D gene (6 bases). Germline CDR1 SQVTM, CDR2 ANQGSEA. Trimming left V 7 bases short and J 1 base short, with 13 bases between. The CDR3 has 13 residues. CDR3 amino acids: CSGQGRENTEAFF. CDR3 DNA sequence: TGCAGCGGTCAGGGGAGGGAGAACACTGAAGCTTTCTTT.

V gene TRBV7-6 combines with J gene TRBJ2-1, with 11 bases fitting TRBD2. Trimming cost V 5 bases and J 7 bases; bases outside gene matches: 7. Germline values: CDR1 SGHVS, CDR2 FNYEAQ. The CDR3 has 15 residues. CDR3 amino acids: CASSKGTSGWNEQFF. The CDR3, as DNA: TGTGCCAGCAGCAAAGGGACTAGCGGTTGGAATGAGCAGTTCTTC.

This clone was detected a few times. This chain links TRBV19 with TRBJ2-6, with D unclear. The germline V gene has CDR1 LNHDA and CDR2 SQIVND (reference sequence). V was cut by 7 bases and J by 0 bases, with 10 bases left in between. This CDR3 contains 15 residues. This CDR3 is CASMAQTSGANVLTF. In nucleotides, the CDR3 is TGTGCCAGTATGGCACAGACCTCTGGGGCCAACGTCCTGACTTTC.

This clone was recorded a few times. The V call is TRBV18, the J call TRBJ1-5, with D perhaps TRBD1 (6 bases). V shed 4 bases and J shed 3 bases, with 13 bases lying between them. Germline loops: CDR1 KGHSH, CDR2 LQKENI. This CDR3 spans 15 amino acids. As DNA, the CDR3 is TGTGCCAGCTCACAAGAGGGGGGGATCAATCAGCCCCAGCATTTT. Translation: CASSQEGGINQPQHF.

The chain has TRBV4-2 and TRBJ2-2, with 9 bases that match TRBD1. Germline lookup yields CDR1 LGHNA and CDR2 YNFKEQ. The V segment lost 2 bases and the J segment 7 bases; nucleotides outside the gene matches: 5. This CDR3 comprises 15 residues. The CDR3 is CASSQRTGVGGELFF. In DNA form, the CDR3 reads TGTGCCAGCAGCCAAAGGACAGGGGTGGGCGGGGAGCTGTTTTTT.

This chain joins TRBV19 and TRBJ2-7; 11 bases align to TRBD1. V lost 6 bases and J lost 0; bases outside the gene matches: 10. CDR1 LNHDA and CDR2 SQIVND come from the germline V gene (reference sequence). This CDR3 spans 17 amino acids. The CDR3, as DNA: TGTGCCAGTAGCCCGGACAGGGGGCGGGAATTCTCCTACGAGCAGTACTTC. Protein: CASSPDRGREFSYEQYF.

This chain uses TRBV28 with TRBJ2-4; 7 nucleotides match TRBD2. After removal of 10 bases from V and 0 bases from J, the junction contained 9 bases not matched to a gene. CDR1 and CDR2 from the germline V gene are MDHEN and SYDVKM. This CDR3 spans 15 amino acids. Here the CDR3 reads CATLGGTIAKNIQYF. The CDR3 bases are TGTGCCACGCTCGGGGGGACTATAGCCAAAAACATTCAGTACTTC.

The chain is built from TRBV6-6 and TRBJ2-1, with 13 bases lining up with TRBD2. The CDR3 spans 15 residues. J lost 8 bases, V lost 5 bases, and 6 bases had no gene match. CDR1 and CDR2 from the germline V gene are MNHNY and SVGAGI (reference sequence). This CDR3 is CASSPGTSGKDEQFF. CDR3 coding DNA: TGTGCCAGCAGTCCCGGGACTAGCGGGAAGGATGAGCAGTTCTTC.

The CDR3 region is CASSLGQGLGEQFF. In DNA form, the CDR3 reads TGCGCCAGCAGCTTGGGGCAGGGGTTAGGTGAGCAGTTCTTC. The genes are TRBV5-1 and TRBJ2-1, with D possibly being TRBD1 (6 bases). Germline V gene sequence: CDR1 SGHRS, CDR2 YFSETQ. V dropped 0 bases and J dropped 9 bases, with 13 bases sitting between them. The CDR3 sequence is 14 residues long.

This chain connects TRBV18 to TRBJ2-3; 9 positions agree with TRBD1. CDR3 length: 14 residues. The ends lost 4 bases at V and 6 bases at J; junction bases unmatched: 5. CDR1 is KGHSH, CDR2 LQKENI, per germline. CDR3 nucleotide sequence: TGTGCCAGCTCACTTGGGACAGGGTTGGATACGCAGTATTTT. Protein product: CASSLGTGLDTQYF.

This sequence joins TRBV11-2 and TRBJ2-3; D is uncertain. Germline CDR1 is SGHAT and CDR2 is FQNNGV. This CDR3 contains 14 residues. V shed 1 base and J shed 2 bases, with 7 bases lying between them. The CDR3 spells CASSLVRSTDTQYF. In DNA, the CDR3 is TGTGCCAGCAGCTTAGTCAGATCCACAGATACGCAGTATTTT.

This chain joins TRBV19 and TRBJ1-1; 7 bases map to TRBD1. Germline CDR1 is LNHDA and CDR2 is SQIVND (reference sequence). The CDR3 totals 16 residues. Trimming cost V 2 bases and J 1 base; bases outside gene matches: 7. In DNA, the CDR3 is TGTGCCAGTAGTATAACGGGAGGGGGCCGGAACACTGAAGCTTTCTTT. Amino acids: CASSITGGGRNTEAFF.

Note on this clone: The sample carries other DNA sequences with the same CDR3. The chain recombines TRBV2 with TRBJ2-1, with TRBD2 matching over 10 bases. V shed 2 bases and J 3 bases; nucleotides not matched to a gene: 1. CDR1 SNHLY and CDR2 FYNNEI come from the germline V gene. CDR3 size: 15 residues. The CDR3 here is CASSELAGDYNEQFF. The CDR3 DNA is TGTGCCAGCAGTGAACTAGCGGGAGACTACAATGAGCAGTTCTTC.

This chain uses TRBV4-1 with TRBJ2-7; a weak D match, TRBD1 (5 bases). Trimming took off 3 bases at V and 6 bases at J, with 12 bases between the two ends. CDR1 and CDR2 from the germline V gene are MGHRA and YSYEKL. The length of the CDR3 is 13 residues. The CDR3 region is CASSHRVYGEQYF. CDR3 coding DNA: TGCGCCAGCAGCCACAGGGTTTACGGCGAGCAGTACTTC.